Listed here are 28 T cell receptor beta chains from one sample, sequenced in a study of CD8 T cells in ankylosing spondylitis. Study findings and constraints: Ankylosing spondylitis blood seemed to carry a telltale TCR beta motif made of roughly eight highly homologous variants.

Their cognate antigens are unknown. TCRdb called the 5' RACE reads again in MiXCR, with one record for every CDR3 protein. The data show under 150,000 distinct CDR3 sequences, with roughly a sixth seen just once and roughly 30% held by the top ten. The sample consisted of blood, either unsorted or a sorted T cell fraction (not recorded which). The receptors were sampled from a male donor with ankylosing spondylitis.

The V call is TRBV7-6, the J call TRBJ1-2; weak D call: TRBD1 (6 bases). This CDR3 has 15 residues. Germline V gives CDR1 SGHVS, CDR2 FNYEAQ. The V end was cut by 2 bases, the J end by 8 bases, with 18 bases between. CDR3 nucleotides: TGTGCCAGCAGCTTATACTCAGGGGAGGTTGAAGGCTACACCTTC. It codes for CASSLYSGEVEGYTF.

The CDR3 DNA follows: TGTGCCAGCAGTCATGAGCCGGGACAAGAGACCCAGTACTTC. Translation gives CASSHEPGQETQYF. The V call is TRBV28, the J call TRBJ2-5; tentative D call: TRBD2 (5 bases). CDR1 is MDHEN, CDR2 SYDVKM, per germline. There are 14 residues in the CDR3. V was pared by 5 bases and J by 2 bases, with 12 bases between.

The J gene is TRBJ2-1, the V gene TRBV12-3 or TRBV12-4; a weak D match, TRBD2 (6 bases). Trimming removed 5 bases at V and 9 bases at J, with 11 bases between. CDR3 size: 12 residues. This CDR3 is CASSTGTAEQFF. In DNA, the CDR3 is TGTGCCAGCAGTACCGGGACTGCTGAGCAGTTCTTC.

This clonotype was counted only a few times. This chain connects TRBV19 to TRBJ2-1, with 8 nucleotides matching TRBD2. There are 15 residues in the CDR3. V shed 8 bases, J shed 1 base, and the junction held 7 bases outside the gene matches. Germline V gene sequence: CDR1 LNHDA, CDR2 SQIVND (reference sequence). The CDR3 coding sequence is TGTGCCAGTGGCCTGGCTAGCGGGTCCTACAATGAGCAGTTCTTC. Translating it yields CASGLASGSYNEQFF.

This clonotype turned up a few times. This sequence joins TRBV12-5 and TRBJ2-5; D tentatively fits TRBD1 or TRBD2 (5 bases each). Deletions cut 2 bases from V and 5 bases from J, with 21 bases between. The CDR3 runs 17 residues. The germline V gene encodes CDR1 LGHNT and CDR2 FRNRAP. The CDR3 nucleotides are TGTGCTAGTGGTTTGCCCCTAGGGACGTATGGTGTGGAGACCCAGTACTTC. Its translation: CASGLPLGTYGVETQYF.

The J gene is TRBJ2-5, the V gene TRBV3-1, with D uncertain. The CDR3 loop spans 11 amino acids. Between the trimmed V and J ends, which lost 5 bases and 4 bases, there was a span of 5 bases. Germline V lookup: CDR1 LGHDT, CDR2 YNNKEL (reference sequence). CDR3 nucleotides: TGTGCCAGCAGCATCAGAGAGACCCAGTACTTC. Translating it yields CASSIRETQYF.

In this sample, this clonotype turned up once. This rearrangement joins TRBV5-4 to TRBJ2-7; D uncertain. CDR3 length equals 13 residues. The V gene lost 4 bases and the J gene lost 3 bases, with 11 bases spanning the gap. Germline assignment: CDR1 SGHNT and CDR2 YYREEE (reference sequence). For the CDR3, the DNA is TGTGCCAGCAGCCCCGGGTTTTTCTACGAGCAGTACTTC. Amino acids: CASSPGFFYEQYF.

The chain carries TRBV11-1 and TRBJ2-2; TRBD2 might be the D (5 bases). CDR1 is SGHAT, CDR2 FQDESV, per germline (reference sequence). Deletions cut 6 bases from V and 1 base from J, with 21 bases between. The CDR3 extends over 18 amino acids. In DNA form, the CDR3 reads TGTGCCAGCAGTTCTAGGACTGAGCGTCAAGGGAACACCGGGGAGCTGTTTTTT. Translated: CASSSRTERQGNTGELFF.

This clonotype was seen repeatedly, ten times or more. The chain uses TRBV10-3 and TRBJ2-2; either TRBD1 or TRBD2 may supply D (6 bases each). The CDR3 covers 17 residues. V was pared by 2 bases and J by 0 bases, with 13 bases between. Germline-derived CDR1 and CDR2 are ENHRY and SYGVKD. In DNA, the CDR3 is TGTGCCATCAGTGAGCTTCGGGGGCCTCCGAACACCGGGGAGCTGTTTTTT. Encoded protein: CAISELRGPPNTGELFF.

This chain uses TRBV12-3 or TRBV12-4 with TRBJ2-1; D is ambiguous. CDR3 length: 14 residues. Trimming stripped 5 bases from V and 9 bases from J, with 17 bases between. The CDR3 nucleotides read TGTGCCAGCAGTCTGCCGGGTGGGTTCACTGAGCAGTTCTTC. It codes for CASSLPGGFTEQFF.

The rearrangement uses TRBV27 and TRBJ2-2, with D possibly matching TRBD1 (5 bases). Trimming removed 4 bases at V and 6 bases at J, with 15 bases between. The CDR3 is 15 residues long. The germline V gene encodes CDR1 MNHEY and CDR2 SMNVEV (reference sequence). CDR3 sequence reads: CASSWLGARSGELFF. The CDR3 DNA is TGTGCCAGCAGTTGGCTAGGGGCTAGGTCCGGGGAGCTGTTTTTT.

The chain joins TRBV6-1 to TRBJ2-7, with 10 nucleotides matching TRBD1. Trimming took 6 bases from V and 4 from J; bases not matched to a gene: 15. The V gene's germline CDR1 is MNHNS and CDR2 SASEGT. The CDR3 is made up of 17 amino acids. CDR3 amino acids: CASSLGPPGQGYYEQYF. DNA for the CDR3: TGTGCCAGCAGCCTAGGACCCCCGGGACAGGGGTATTACGAGCAGTACTTC.

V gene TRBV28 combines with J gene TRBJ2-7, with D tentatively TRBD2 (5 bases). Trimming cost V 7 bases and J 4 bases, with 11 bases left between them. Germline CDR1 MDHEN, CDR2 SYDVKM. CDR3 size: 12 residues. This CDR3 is CASKLGRYEQYF. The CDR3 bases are TGTGCCAGCAAACTAGGGAGATACGAGCAGTACTTC.

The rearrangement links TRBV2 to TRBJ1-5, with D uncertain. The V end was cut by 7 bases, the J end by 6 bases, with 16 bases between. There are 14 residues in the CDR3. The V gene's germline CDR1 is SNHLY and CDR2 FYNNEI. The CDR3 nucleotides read TGTGCCAGCATGATGACACCAGCAGGTCAGCCCCAGCATTTT. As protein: CASMMTPAGQPQHF.

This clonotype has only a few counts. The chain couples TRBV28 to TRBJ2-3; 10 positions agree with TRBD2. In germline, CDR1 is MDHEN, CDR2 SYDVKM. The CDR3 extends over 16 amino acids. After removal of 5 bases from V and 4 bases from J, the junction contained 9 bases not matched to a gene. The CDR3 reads CASSVRASGRSDTQYF. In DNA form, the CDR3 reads TGTGCCAGCAGTGTCCGGGCTAGCGGGAGATCAGATACGCAGTATTTT.

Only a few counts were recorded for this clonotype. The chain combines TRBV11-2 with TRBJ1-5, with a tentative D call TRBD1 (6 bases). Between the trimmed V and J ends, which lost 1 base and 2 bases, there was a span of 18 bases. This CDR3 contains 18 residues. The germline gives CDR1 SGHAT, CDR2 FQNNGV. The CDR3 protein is CASSLVVVEGGGNQPQHF. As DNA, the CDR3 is TGTGCCAGCAGCTTAGTCGTGGTGGAGGGGGGTGGCAATCAGCCCCAGCATTTT.

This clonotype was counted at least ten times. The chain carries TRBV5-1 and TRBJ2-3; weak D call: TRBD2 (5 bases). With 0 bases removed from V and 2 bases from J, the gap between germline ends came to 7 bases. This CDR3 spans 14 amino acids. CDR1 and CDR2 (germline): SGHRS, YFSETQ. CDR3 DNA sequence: TGCGCCAGCAGCTTGGTGACTATCACAGATACGCAGTATTTT. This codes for CASSLVTITDTQYF.

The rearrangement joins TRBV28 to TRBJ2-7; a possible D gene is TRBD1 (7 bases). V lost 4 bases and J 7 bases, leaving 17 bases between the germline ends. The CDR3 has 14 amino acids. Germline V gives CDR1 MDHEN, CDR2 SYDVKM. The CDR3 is CASSSQGVGGEQYF. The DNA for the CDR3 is TGTGCCAGCAGTTCCCAGGGGGTCGGAGGGGAGCAGTACTTC.

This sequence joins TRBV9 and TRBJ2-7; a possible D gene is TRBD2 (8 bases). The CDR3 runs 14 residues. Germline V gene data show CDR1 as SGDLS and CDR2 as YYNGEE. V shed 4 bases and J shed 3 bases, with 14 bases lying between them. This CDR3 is CASSPGGTVYEQYF. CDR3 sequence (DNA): TGTGCCAGCAGCCCGGGGGGGACAGTCTACGAGCAGTACTTC.

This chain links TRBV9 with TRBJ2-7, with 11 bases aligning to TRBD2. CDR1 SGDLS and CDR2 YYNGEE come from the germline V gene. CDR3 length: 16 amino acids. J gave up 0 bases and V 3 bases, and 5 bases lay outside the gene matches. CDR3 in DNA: TGTGCCAGCAGCGCCACTACTAGCGGGAGCTCCTACGAGCAGTACTTC. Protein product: CASSATTSGSSYEQYF.

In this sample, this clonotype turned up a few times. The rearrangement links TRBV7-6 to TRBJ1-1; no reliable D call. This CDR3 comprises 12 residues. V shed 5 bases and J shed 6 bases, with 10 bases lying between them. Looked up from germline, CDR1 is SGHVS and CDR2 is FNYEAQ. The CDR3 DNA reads TGTGCCAGCAGCACCCTTGGGTCTGAAGCTTTCTTT. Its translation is CASSTLGSEAFF.

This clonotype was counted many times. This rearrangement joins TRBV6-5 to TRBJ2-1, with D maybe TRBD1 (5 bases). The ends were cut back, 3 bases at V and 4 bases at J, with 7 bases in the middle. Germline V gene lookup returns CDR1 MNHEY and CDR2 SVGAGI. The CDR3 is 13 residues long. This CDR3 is CASSYSGYNEQFF. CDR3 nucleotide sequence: TGTGCCAGCAGTTATTCAGGGTACAATGAGCAGTTCTTC.

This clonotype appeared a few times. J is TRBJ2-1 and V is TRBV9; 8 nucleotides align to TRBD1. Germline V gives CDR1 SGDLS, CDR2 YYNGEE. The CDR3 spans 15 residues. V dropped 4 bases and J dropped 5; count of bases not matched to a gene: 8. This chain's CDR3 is CASSPGQGDNNEQFF. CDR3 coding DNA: TGTGCCAGCAGCCCCGGACAGGGCGATAACAATGAGCAGTTCTTC.

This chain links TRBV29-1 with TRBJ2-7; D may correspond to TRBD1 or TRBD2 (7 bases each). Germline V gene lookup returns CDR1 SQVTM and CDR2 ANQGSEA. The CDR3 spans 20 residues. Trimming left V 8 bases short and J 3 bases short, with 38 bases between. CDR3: CSRTGDLRERRGECFYEQYF. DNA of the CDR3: TGCAGCCGGACAGGCGATTTGCGGGAGCGGCGTGGAGAGTGTTTCTACGAGCAGTACTTC.

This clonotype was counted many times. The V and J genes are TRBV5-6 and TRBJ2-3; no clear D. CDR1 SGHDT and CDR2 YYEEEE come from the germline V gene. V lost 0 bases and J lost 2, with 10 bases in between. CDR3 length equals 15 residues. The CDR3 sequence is CASSLGGDPTDTQYF. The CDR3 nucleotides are TGTGCCAGCAGCTTGGGCGGAGATCCCACAGATACGCAGTATTTT.

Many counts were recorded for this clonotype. CDR3 sequence reads: CSVGAGDSYEQYF. DNA for the CDR3: TGCAGCGTTGGGGCGGGGGACTCCTACGAGCAGTACTTC. This sequence joins TRBV29-1 and TRBJ2-7, with 7 bases matching TRBD2. This CDR3 has 13 amino acids. V was clipped by 4 bases and J by 0 bases; unmatched bases: 3. CDR1 is SQVTM and CDR2 is ANQGSEA in the germline V gene.

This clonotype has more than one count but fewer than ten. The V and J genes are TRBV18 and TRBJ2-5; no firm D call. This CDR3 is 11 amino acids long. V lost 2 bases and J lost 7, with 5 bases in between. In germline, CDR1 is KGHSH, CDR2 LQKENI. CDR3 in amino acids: CASSPDGTQYF. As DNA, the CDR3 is TGTGCCAGCTCACCAGACGGGACCCAGTACTTC. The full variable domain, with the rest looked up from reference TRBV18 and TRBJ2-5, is NAGVMQNPRHLVRRRGQEARLRCSPMKGHSHVYWYRQLPEEGLKFMVYLQKENIIDESGMPKERFSAEFPKEGPSILRIQQVVRGDSAAYFCASSPDGTQYFGPGTRLLVL.

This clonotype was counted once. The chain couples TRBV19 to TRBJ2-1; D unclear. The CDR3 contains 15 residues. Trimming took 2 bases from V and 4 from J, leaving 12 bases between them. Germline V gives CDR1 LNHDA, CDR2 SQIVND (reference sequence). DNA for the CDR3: TGTGCCAGTAGTATATTGGGATATGGGTACAATGAGCAGTTCTTC. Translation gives CASSILGYGYNEQFF.